This T cell receptor beta chain originates from a study of blood T cell repertoires in COVID-19. This clone was counted once. The table came from immunoSEQ multiplex PCR; TCRdb's copy has only in-frame clones and leaves some out. The data show around 310,000 clones, over 85% seen once. The CDR3 totals 17 residues. Germline loops: CDR1 SGHTS, CDR2 YDEGEE. V was clipped by 1 base and J by 2 bases; unmatched bases: 5. Recruitment covered about two dozen US areas and drew participants whose ages spanned roughly 18 to 90 years. Cohorts were based on clinical histories the participants reported. Recovered participants had two consecutive negative NP/OP PCR tests, healthcare professional clearance, or symptom resolution.

The sequencing input was PBMCs or T cells enriched from blood (not recorded which). This rearrangement joins TRBV5-8 to TRBJ2-1; 11 bases fit TRBD2. This clonotype was sampled from a woman aged 25 to 39 who had recovered from COVID-19. The CDR3 sequence is CASSLSRLAGPYNEQFF. The CDR3 bases are TGTGCCAGCAGCTTGTCGAGACTAGCGGGACCCTACAATGAGCAGTTCTTC.